These 2 T cell receptor beta chains came from one sample sequenced in a study of cytomegalovirus exposure and HLA in healthy donors. 13 Jbeta primers and 60 Vbeta primers were used for the PCR. The protocol was immunoSEQ multiplex PCR, while the TCRdb copy is restricted to in-frame clones and leaves out a portion. The sample has some 150,000 clones, about four fifths seen once; the top ten hold over 8.5%. Sequencing was carried out using PBMCs. Every receptor here comes from a man aged 50 or older in good health and CMV-seropositive.

J is TRBJ1-5 and V is TRBV28; the D gene is possibly TRBD1 (6 bases). The CDR3 consists of 15 residues. Per the germline V gene, CDR1 is MDHEN and CDR2 is SYDVKM. The V and J ends lost 5 bases and 2 bases respectively, with 13 bases between them. The CDR3 DNA reads as TGTGCCAGCAGTCAACAGGGATTGGGCAATCAGCCCCAGCATTTT. Encoded protein: CASSQQGLGNQPQHF.

The chain combines TRBV7-3 with TRBJ2-1; weak D call: TRBD2 (5 bases). Germline V lookup: CDR1 SGHTA, CDR2 FQGTGA. The V end was cut by 2 bases, the J end by 0 bases, with 11 bases between. The CDR3 sequence is 16 residues long. CDR3 amino acids: CASSLVVGASYNEQFF. In nucleotides, the CDR3 is TGTGCCAGCAGCTTAGTCGTGGGAGCCTCCTACAATGAGCAGTTCTTC.